This note documents a single T cell receptor beta chain sequence. Sequencing used immunoSEQ multiplex PCR; TCRdb keeps in-frame clones, though not all of them. The sample shows some 51,000 clones, over 75% of them seen only once. These data belong to a study of control samples from healthy donors and cancer patients. The CDR3 runs to 14 residues. V lost 1 base to trimming and J lost 1 base, with 7 bases between them. CDR1 is SGHVS, CDR2 FQNEAQ, per germline. This TCR was sampled from a man aged 45 to 65 in good health. This rearrangement joins TRBV7-8 to TRBJ1-2; D not resolved. Sequencing was performed on blood. The CDR3 DNA reads TGTGCCAGCAGCTTAGGTATCAGTAACTATGGCTACACCTTC. This sequence encodes CASSLGISNYGYTF.